This T cell receptor (beta chain) came from a study of CD8+CD57+ T cells in acquired aplastic anemia. Study-wide points: Controls and patients did not differ significantly in CD8+ Simpson's diversity.

Profiles of TCR beta VDJ and CDR3 were generated from a genomic DNA template. TCRdb redid the calling of the reads with MiXCR, one entry per CDR3 protein. The sample holds 150,000 to 180,000 distinct CDR3 sequences, over 50% seen once. A remark on this clonotype: The target antigen is unknown.

Germline lookup yields CDR1 MGHDK and CDR2 SYGVNS. CDR3 length equals 16 residues. Trimming took off 4 bases at V and 0 bases at J, with 12 bases between the two ends. In patients chosen for sequencing, flow cytometry had shown CD8+CD57+ cell expansion. V usage is TRBV25-1 and J usage is TRBJ1-4, with no clear D. The sequence came from a human donor with aplastic anemia. Sample: sorted CD4+, CD8+, or CD8+CD57+ T cells (not recorded which) from PBMCs. The CDR3 DNA sequence: TGTGCCAGCAGTGGATATCGACAAGCAACTAATGAAAAACTGTTTTTT. Translated: CASSGYRQATNEKLFF.